Listed here is a single TCR beta chain. The protocol was immunoSEQ multiplex PCR, while the TCRdb copy is restricted to in-frame clones and leaves out a portion. The table records 45,000 to 60,000 clones, 94% of them present only once. Germline V lookup: CDR1 SGHAT, CDR2 FQNNGV. The CDR3 extends over 15 amino acids. The V gene lost 5 bases and the J gene lost 2 bases, with 14 bases spanning the gap. The sample comes from a study of control samples from healthy donors and cancer patients. This rearrangement joins TRBV11-2 to TRBJ2-3; the D gene could be TRBD1 or TRBD2 (5 bases each). Sequencing used blood. This sequence originates from a man aged 25-45 years in good health. CDR3 sequence reads: CASSLRGVFTDTQYF. The CDR3 DNA reads as TGTGCCAGCAGCCTAAGAGGGGTCTTCACAGATACGCAGTATTTT.